One sample yielded the 15 T cell receptor beta chains listed below, sequenced in a study of CD8 T cells in Susac syndrome. Random hexamers were used to reverse transcribe an amount of roughly 0.45 to 1 ug RNA. TCRdb re-analysed the immunoSEQ multiplex PCR reads in MiXCR, keeping a single row per CDR3 protein. The table includes about 240,000 distinct CDR3 sequences, about 95% detected once. Material: CD4+ T cells from PBMCs. The origin of the receptors is a human donor with Susac syndrome.

This chain uses TRBV20-1 with TRBJ2-2; D is possibly TRBD2 (6 bases). V gave up 7 bases and J gave up 0 bases, with 9 bases separating them. CDR3 length: 13 amino acids. Germline loops: CDR1 DFQATT, CDR2 SNEGSKA (reference sequence). The CDR3 here is CSGSGSNTGELFF. The CDR3 nucleotides are TGCAGTGGTAGCGGTTCGAACACCGGGGAGCTGTTTTTT.

Only one count was recorded for this clonotype. V and J are TRBV18 and TRBJ1-1; D gene ambiguous. CDR1 KGHSH and CDR2 LQKENI come from the germline V gene. The CDR3 is 12 amino acids. Trimming removed 3 bases at V and 7 bases at J, with 9 bases between. CDR3 nucleotide sequence: TGTGCCAGCTCACCGTCCGGAATTGAAGCTTTCTTT. It yields the protein CASSPSGIEAFF.

The genes are TRBV10-2 and TRBJ2-1; D is perhaps TRBD2 (6 bases). The CDR3 is 14 amino acids. V was cut by 1 base and J by 9 bases, with 13 bases left in between. The germline CDR1 and CDR2 sequences are WSHSY and SAAADI. This CDR3 is CASSEFSLASEQFF. The CDR3 DNA follows: TGCGCCAGCAGTGAGTTTTCCCTAGCGAGTGAGCAGTTCTTC.

The chain is built from TRBV12-3 or TRBV12-4 and TRBJ2-5, with a possible D match to TRBD2 (6 bases). V lost 5 bases to trimming and J lost 5 bases, with 15 bases between them. The CDR3 sequence is 14 residues long. CDR3: CASSPHGRGETQYF. CDR3 bases: TGTGCCAGCAGTCCTCACGGTCGGGGGGAGACCCAGTACTTC.

V is TRBV14 and J is TRBJ1-1; 7 nucleotides align to TRBD1. The CDR3 totals 14 residues. The V gene's germline CDR1 is SGHDN and CDR2 FVKESK. V lost 2 bases and J lost 11; bases outside the gene matches: 11. CDR3 sequence (DNA): TGTGCCAGCAGCCAAATGACAGGGTCCCGGGCGGCTTTCTTT. Its translation: CASSQMTGSRAAFF. Full variable domain (outside the CDR3, taken from reference TRBV14 and TRBJ1-1): EAGVTQFPSHSVIEKGQTVTLRCDPISGHDNLYWYRRVMGKEIKFLLHFVKESKQDESGMPNNRFLAERTGGTYSTLKVQPAELEDSGVYFCASSQMTGSRAAFFGQGTRLTVV.

This rearrangement joins TRBV25-1 to TRBJ2-4; 7 nucleotides match TRBD2. V dropped 7 bases and J dropped 0; count of bases not matched to a gene: 9. There are 16 residues in the CDR3. Per the germline V gene, CDR1 is MGHDK and CDR2 is SYGVNS. CDR3 protein: CASTAQRDIAKNIQYF. The CDR3 DNA is TGTGCCAGCACCGCACAGCGGGATATAGCCAAAAACATTCAGTACTTC.

V and J are TRBV20-1 and TRBJ2-5, with D possibly being TRBD2 (6 bases). The CDR3 runs 13 residues. Germline V gene lookup returns CDR1 DFQATT and CDR2 SNEGSKA (reference sequence). Trimming removed 6 bases from V and 5 bases from J, with 16 bases in between. The CDR3 loop reads CSATGGTMETQYF. In DNA, the CDR3 is TGCAGTGCCACTGGCGGGACCATGGAGACCCAGTACTTC.

The J gene is TRBJ2-2, the V gene TRBV4-1; 7 bases line up with TRBD1. The J segment lost 4 bases and the V segment lost 1 base, leaving 6 bases of the junction unmatched. Per germline, CDR1 MGHRA and CDR2 YSYEKL. The CDR3 is made up of 16 amino acids. The CDR3 bases are TGCGCCAGCAGCCAAGTCGACAGGGTTGGCACCGGGGAGCTGTTTTTT. The encoded protein is CASSQVDRVGTGELFF.

The rearrangement links TRBV25-1 to TRBJ1-2; TRBD1 might be the D (5 bases). The CDR3 is 13 amino acids. Germline V gene data show CDR1 as MGHDK and CDR2 as SYGVNS. Trimming shortened V by 8 bases and J by 3 bases, and 13 bases separated the two germline ends. CDR3 residues: CASAGLNYYGYTF. CDR3 DNA sequence: TGTGCCAGCGCGGGACTTAACTACTATGGCTACACCTTC.

J is TRBJ2-6 and V is TRBV3-1; D is unresolved. The germline V gene encodes CDR1 LGHDT and CDR2 YNNKEL (reference sequence). Trimming removed 1 base from V and 2 bases from J, with 6 bases in between. This CDR3 contains 15 residues. The CDR3 nucleotides are TGTGCCAGCAGCCAAGGGGCAACTGGGGCCAACGTCCTGACTTTC. Its translation: CASSQGATGANVLTF.

The rearrangement joins TRBV14 to TRBJ2-3, with D perhaps assigned TRBD1 or TRBD2 (6 bases each). The germline gives CDR1 SGHDN, CDR2 FVKESK. This CDR3 comprises 15 residues. The germline V and J ends were trimmed by 1 base and 7 bases, with 15 bases remaining between them. This CDR3 is CASSQGPGAQHTQYF. In nucleotides, the CDR3 is TGTGCCAGCAGCCAAGGTCCGGGGGCCCAGCATACGCAGTATTTT. Full variable domain (missing parts from reference TRBV14 and TRBJ2-3): EAGVTQFPSHSVIEKGQTVTLRCDPISGHDNLYWYRRVMGKEIKFLLHFVKESKQDESGMPNNRFLAERTGGTYSTLKVQPAELEDSGVYFCASSQGPGAQHTQYFGPGTRLTVL.

The gene calls are TRBV20-1 and TRBJ1-2, with D unclear. V was clipped by 6 bases and J by 1 base, with 12 bases between them. CDR1 and CDR2 (germline): DFQATT, SNEGSKA (reference sequence). The CDR3 is made up of 13 amino acids. CDR3 nucleotides: TGCAGTGCCGTCCCGTTCAGTAACTATGGCTACACCTTC. Translating it yields CSAVPFSNYGYTF.

The chain couples TRBV9 to TRBJ2-7; unclear D gene. V lost 2 bases and J 0 bases, leaving 9 bases between the germline ends. This CDR3 region has 14 residues. The germline V gene encodes CDR1 SGDLS and CDR2 YYNGEE. The CDR3 sequence: CASSVLMDSYEQYF. CDR3 in DNA: TGTGCCAGCAGCGTCTTGATGGACTCCTACGAGCAGTACTTC.

The chain combines TRBV29-1 with TRBJ1-2, with TRBD1 matching over 7 bases. The CDR3 contains 15 residues. Germline CDR1 is SQVTM and CDR2 is ANQGSEA. The trim removed 4 bases at V and 1 base at J, leaving 9 bases unmatched. The CDR3: CSVVGEGGYNYGYTF. The CDR3 DNA follows: TGCAGCGTTGTAGGGGAAGGGGGCTATAACTATGGCTACACCTTC.

The chain employs TRBV9 and TRBJ2-1, with 7 bases that match TRBD2. J was trimmed by 10 bases and V by 4 bases; bases with no gene match: 14. CDR3 size: 15 residues. Per germline, CDR1 SGDLS and CDR2 YYNGEE. CDR3 coding DNA: TGTGCCAGCAGCCCGGGAGGCCTCCCAGGTTTAGAGCAGTTCTTC. This codes for CASSPGGLPGLEQFF.